This TCR beta chain was identified during a study of identical twins. The study, taken as a whole, reports: Conclusions came from cross-sectional statistical analysis, not from following the same donors. Models predicted too little out-of-frame TCR alpha sharing in monozygotic twins.

TCRdb itself ran the 5' RACE reads through MiXCR, one entry per CDR3 protein. The sample consists of 200,000 to 250,000 distinct CDR3 sequences, less than 8% of them appearing once. This clonotype has ten or more counts. Its antigen is still unknown. Trimming took off 5 bases at V and 5 bases at J, with 16 bases between the two ends. The CDR3 is 15 amino acids. Germline CDR1 and CDR2: SGHVS and FQNEAQ. The same sample was also studied in work on yellow fever vaccine responses in identical twins.

This sequence was found in a woman under 30 in good health. The chain recombines TRBV7-8 with TRBJ2-1, with D possibly matching TRBD2 (6 bases). Sequences were obtained from memory (CD45RO+) T cells sorted from blood. CDR3 protein: CASSPQDRGNNEQFF. The CDR3 DNA follows: TGTGCCAGCAGCCCCCAGGACCGGGGGAACAATGAGCAGTTCTTC.